Below are 2 T cell receptor beta chains sequenced from a single sample in a study of blood T cells in healthy people across ages. The authors ran a second PCR of about 7 to 11 cycles using a sample-barcoded 5' primer and a J-beta primer mix. In TCRdb, the 5' RACE reads were re-called with MiXCR into one record per CDR3 protein. The table lists about 760,000 distinct CDR3 sequences, around a quarter of them singletons. The same data also contributed to another study, on T cells of mothers and their children.

Sequencing used blood. These TCRs come from a boy aged 5 to 17 in good health.

This clonotype was detected only a few times. This chain links TRBV5-1 with TRBJ2-1; 8 bases line up with TRBD2. CDR1 and CDR2 (germline): SGHRS, YFSETQ. The CDR3 is made up of 13 amino acids. Trimming removed 4 bases from V and 8 bases from J; junction bases left unmatched: 5. The CDR3 protein is CASSLPAGDEQFF. CDR3 DNA sequence: TGCGCCAGCAGCCTCCCAGCGGGGGATGAGCAGTTCTTC.

This clonotype occurred once. V usage is TRBV5-1 and J usage is TRBJ2-7; D is undetermined. The CDR3 has 15 amino acids. V was cut by 1 base and J by 3 bases, with 14 bases left in between. Germline CDR1 reads SGHRS; CDR2 reads YFSETQ. DNA of the CDR3: TGCGCCAGCAGCTTGATGGCAGGACGCGACTACGAGCAGTACTTC. Its translation: CASSLMAGRDYEQYF.